The T cell receptor (beta chain) under discussion was sequenced for a study of T cell responses to AZD1222 COVID-19 vaccine. Whole-study context: Pooled in the analysis were second doses at about 4 or about 12 weeks. Study-level findings and limits: The study reported that nearly half of spike-specific TCRs target unmutated variant regions. Distributed over spike, vaccine-associated CD4 TCRs predominated at 160-218 and 743-854. White British ancestry dominated among donors, who included more females, and clonal diversity was possibly underestimated.

Libraries were prepared by immunoSEQ multiplex PCR; TCRdb keeps only in-frame clonotypes and omits some of them. Of roughly 160,000 clones in the sample, roughly 90% were seen once. A remark on this clone: The antigen remains undetermined.

With 1 base removed from V and 10 bases from J, the gap between germline ends came to 11 bases. CDR1 GTSNPN and CDR2 SVGIG come from the germline V gene (reference sequence). The CDR3 spans 13 residues. Here the sequenced sample was peripheral blood, taken on day 0 of AZD1222 vaccination. The chain employs TRBV30 and TRBJ1-6, with D perhaps TRBD1 (5 bases). The receptor comes from an adult in good health. The CDR3 coding sequence is TGTGCCTGGAGTGAACAGGCCCAATCACCCCTCCACTTT. Amino acid sequence: CAWSEQAQSPLHF.